One and the same sample provided the 12 T cell receptor beta chains below, sequenced in a study of OX40 agonist ivuxolimab in advanced cancers. Produced via immunoSEQ multiplex PCR; TCRdb's table is partial and in-frame only. The sample contains roughly 66,000 clones, around 80% of which appear only once. Sequenced here: CD4+ or CD8+ T cells sorted from blood, sampled in a trial of the OX40 agonist ivuxolimab. The source of these receptors is an adult with an advanced solid tumor such as melanoma, head and neck, liver or kidney cancer.

The rearrangement uses TRBV7-9 and TRBJ1-3; 12 nucleotides match TRBD1. V gave up 8 bases and J gave up 3 bases; unmatched junction bases: 2. Germline V gene data show CDR1 as SEHNR and CDR2 as FQNEAQ (reference sequence). The CDR3 runs to 14 residues. In nucleotides, the CDR3 is TGTGCCAGCGGGACAGGGGGCCGTGGAAACACCATATATTTT. Translating gives CASGTGGRGNTIYF.

This clone was seen a single time. The chain carries TRBV6-1 and TRBJ2-5, with TRBD1 identical over 8 bases. CDR1 MNHNS and CDR2 SASEGT come from the germline V gene. The CDR3 length is 14 residues. The V and J ends lost 5 bases and 5 bases, in that order; junction bases with no gene match: 7. Here the CDR3 reads CASSPGQVEETQYF. The CDR3 bases are TGTGCCAGCAGTCCGGGACAGGTGGAGGAGACCCAGTACTTC.

The genes are TRBV6-1 and TRBJ2-3; perhaps TRBD2 as D (6 bases). This CDR3 contains 14 residues. CDR1 and CDR2 (germline): MNHNS, SASEGT. Trimming took 2 bases from V and 6 from J, leaving 12 bases between them. The CDR3 reads CASSEWRGRDTQYF. In DNA, the CDR3 is TGTGCCAGCAGTGAATGGCGGGGTCGGGATACGCAGTATTTT.

This chain uses TRBV4-1 with TRBJ2-7, with 7 bases that match TRBD1. Germline values: CDR1 MGHRA, CDR2 YSYEKL. J lost 4 bases, V lost 2 bases, and 5 bases had no gene match. The CDR3 is made up of 14 amino acids. The CDR3 DNA reads as TGCGCCAGCAGCCAAACGACAGGGATGTACGAGCAGTACGTC. Its translation: CASSQTTGMYEQYV.

The V gene is TRBV6-5, the J gene TRBJ1-3; tentative D call: TRBD1 (5 bases). The CDR3 runs 15 residues. Germline CDR1 is MNHEY and CDR2 is SVGAGI. Between the trimmed V and J ends, which lost 2 bases and 0 bases, there was a span of 8 bases. The CDR3 sequence: CASSYGGISGNTIYF. Here the CDR3 DNA reads TGTGCCAGCAGTTACGGGGGTATCTCTGGAAACACCATATATTTT.

The V call is TRBV28, the J call TRBJ1-4; a weak D match, TRBD1 (5 bases). In germline, CDR1 is MDHEN, CDR2 SYDVKM. CDR3 length: 14 residues. The ends were cut back, 3 bases at V and 4 bases at J, with 9 bases in the middle. The CDR3 sequence is CASSLPGGNEKLFF. The CDR3 bases are TGTGCCAGCAGTTTGCCCGGGGGTAATGAAAAACTGTTTTTT.

The genes are TRBV7-2 and TRBJ1-6; no definite D call. The V end was cut by 5 bases, the J end by 7 bases, with 6 bases between. CDR1 SGHTA and CDR2 FQGNSA come from the germline V gene. The CDR3 has 12 residues. The DNA of the CDR3 is TGTGCCAGCAGCCTAGGGAATTCACCCCTCCACTTT. Translated, it gives CASSLGNSPLHF.

The V gene is TRBV14, the J gene TRBJ2-6; TRBD1 matches at 8 bases. J gave up 4 bases and V 2 bases, and 4 bases lay outside the gene matches. The CDR3 has 16 amino acids. In germline, CDR1 is SGHDN, CDR2 FVKESK. CDR3 sequence: CASSQLTGVGANVLTF. The CDR3 DNA reads as TGTGCCAGCAGCCAACTGACAGGGGTCGGGGCCAACGTCCTGACTTTC.

The chain recombines TRBV5-3 with TRBJ2-7; D gene uncertain. TRBV5-3 is identified as an open reading frame with a role that is uncertain. V dropped 0 bases and J dropped 2 bases, with 9 bases sitting between them. The CDR3 extends over 14 amino acids. The CDR3 here is CARSLAGCTYEQYV. The CDR3 DNA sequence: TGTGCCAGAAGCTTGGCGGGCTGCACCTACGAGCAGTACGTC.

V usage is TRBV2 and J usage is TRBJ1-3; perhaps TRBD1 as D (6 bases). V lost 6 bases to trimming and J lost 1 base, with 13 bases between them. From germline, CDR1 is SNHLY and CDR2 FYNNEI. This CDR3 contains 15 residues. CDR3 sequence (DNA): TGTGCCAGCAGCTTAGACAGGCCTTCTGGAAACACCATATATTTT. Its protein is CASSLDRPSGNTIYF.

The chain is built from TRBV18 and TRBJ1-5; D call uncertain. The CDR3 is 13 residues long. Looked up from germline, CDR1 is KGHSH and CDR2 is LQKENI. Trimming left V 2 bases short and J 5 bases short, with 7 bases between. In nucleotides, the CDR3 is TGTGCCAGCTCACCATACTCTGATCAGCCCCAGCATTTT. This sequence encodes CASSPYSDQPQHF. The complete variable domain, with remaining parts taken from reference TRBV18 and TRBJ1-5, reads NAGVMQNPRHLVRRRGQEARLRCSPMKGHSHVYWYRQLPEEGLKFMVYLQKENIIDESGMPKERFSAEFPKEGPSILRIQQVVRGDSAAYFCASSPYSDQPQHFGDGTRLSIL.

The chain links TRBV18 to TRBJ1-1; 10 bases are shared with TRBD1. Germline V gives CDR1 KGHSH, CDR2 LQKENI. This CDR3 is built from 12 residues. Losses at the gene ends were 2 bases for V and 11 bases for J; bases not matched to a gene: 2. CDR3: CASSPGTGDAFF. The CDR3 bases are TGTGCCAGCTCACCAGGGACAGGGGACGCTTTCTTT. The variable domain in full, with the rest retrieved from reference TRBV18 and TRBJ1-1, is NAGVMQNPRHLVRRRGQEARLRCSPMKGHSHVYWYRQLPEEGLKFMVYLQKENIIDESGMPKERFSAEFPKEGPSILRIQQVVRGDSAAYFCASSPGTGDAFFGQGTRLTVV.